Each of the 16 T cell receptor beta chains below was sequenced from the same sample in a study of shared T cell receptors in the human thymus. Some clones are missing from TCRdb's copy, which holds only in-frame ones; the method was immunoSEQ multiplex PCR. The table shows under 850,000 clones, with roughly 90% occurring only once. This sample was also put to use in a study of human thymus T cells.

The sequencing input was thymocytes. Every receptor here comes from a boy in the first two years of life with a congenital heart defect.

The CDR3 region has the DNA TGTGCCAGCAGCTCACCAAAGCGGGTATTCCCGTTCTTC. This gives the protein CASSSPKRVFPFF. This chain uses TRBV7-2 with TRBJ2-1; TRBD2 might be the D (6 bases). The V gene's germline CDR1 is SGHTA and CDR2 FQGNSA. The CDR3 has 13 residues. V dropped 4 bases and J dropped 15 bases, with 19 bases sitting between them.

This sequence joins TRBV13 and TRBJ2-4; 8 bases align to TRBD2. This CDR3 region has 17 residues. Germline CDR1 is PRHDT and CDR2 is FYEKMQ (reference sequence). Trimming cost V 2 bases and J 6 bases; bases outside gene matches: 12. This CDR3 reads CASSLIGRGGSSNIQYF. The CDR3 DNA reads TGTGCCAGCAGCTTAATCGGCCGGGGGGGCAGCTCAAACATTCAGTACTTC.

The chain combines TRBV18 with TRBJ2-1, with 7 bases aligning to TRBD2. This CDR3 has 16 amino acids. Germline loops: CDR1 KGHSH, CDR2 LQKENI. V was pared by 3 bases and J by 2 bases, with 7 bases of the junction left unmatched. As DNA, the CDR3 is TGTGCCAGCTCACCGTCTGGGGCGGGGGCCTACAATGAGCAGTTCTTC. Its protein is CASSPSGAGAYNEQFF.

V gene TRBV11-2 combines with J gene TRBJ2-7; no definite D call. The length of the CDR3 is 17 residues. V was shortened by 5 bases and J by 3 bases, with 23 bases between the two germline ends. CDR1 SGHAT and CDR2 FQNNGV come from the germline V gene. The CDR3 coding sequence is TGTGCCAGCAGCCCCGTCGTAAAAACCGACATACTCTACGAGCAGTACTTC. It translates to CASSPVVKTDILYEQYF.

The chain is built from TRBV28 and TRBJ2-7; weak D call: TRBD1 (5 bases). Germline V gene sequence: CDR1 MDHEN, CDR2 SYDVKM. The CDR3 contains 13 residues. Deletions cut 4 bases from V and 0 bases from J, with 7 bases between. The CDR3 sequence: CASSYRTSYEQYF. The CDR3 DNA reads as TGTGCCAGCAGTTACAGGACCTCCTACGAGCAGTACTTC.

The chain has TRBV11-3 and TRBJ2-3; TRBD1 is a possible D gene (7 bases). Trimming removed 4 bases from V and 2 bases from J, with 13 bases in between. The CDR3 extends over 15 amino acids. CDR1 is SGHNT, CDR2 YENEEA, per germline. CDR3 DNA: TGTGCCAGCAGCTCACAGGGGAGGCCCACAGATACGCAGTATTTT. It codes for CASSSQGRPTDTQYF.

This chain links TRBV30 with TRBJ1-6; D is perhaps TRBD1 (5 bases). CDR3 length: 17 amino acids. V was trimmed by 3 bases and J by 5 bases, leaving 20 bases between them. Germline V lookup: CDR1 GTSNPN, CDR2 SVGIG (reference sequence). The CDR3 DNA reads as TGTGCCTGGAGGGGCAGGGCCGATAAAGTGGATAATTCACCCCTCCACTTT. Protein sequence: CAWRGRADKVDNSPLHF.

V and J are TRBV2 and TRBJ2-7; 7 bases map to TRBD2. The CDR3 has 15 amino acids. The junction had 9 bases not matched to a gene; V was cut back by 1 base and J by 6 bases. Germline CDR1 reads SNHLY; CDR2 reads FYNNEI. The CDR3 region is CASSEGQRDVCEQYF. The CDR3 nucleotides read TGTGCCAGCAGTGAAGGTCAGCGGGACGTCTGCGAGCAGTACTTC.

The V gene is TRBV4-3, the J gene TRBJ2-7; D is ambiguous. Trimming cost V 1 base and J 7 bases, with 17 bases left between them. The CDR3 spans 15 residues. CDR1 LGHNA and CDR2 YSLEER come from the germline V gene. CDR3 protein: CASSQVPRRFGEQYF. The CDR3 coding sequence is TGCGCCAGCAGCCAAGTCCCGAGGCGGTTCGGGGAGCAGTACTTC.

The CDR3 coding sequence is TGTGCCAGCAGCTTGATCTCTAGCGGGAGCACAGATACGCAGTATTTT. It translates to CASSLISSGSTDTQYF. The V and J genes are TRBV7-9 and TRBJ2-3, with 8 bases matching TRBD2. The germline V gene has CDR1 SEHNR and CDR2 FQNEAQ (reference sequence). V shed 3 bases, J shed 0 bases, and the junction held 5 bases outside the gene matches. This CDR3 comprises 16 residues.

The V call is TRBV10-1, the J call TRBJ2-2, with D perhaps TRBD2 (5 bases). V lost 2 bases, J lost 1 base, and 14 bases lay in between. This CDR3 has 17 residues. Germline V gene data show CDR1 as WNHNN and CDR2 as SYGVQD (reference sequence). The DNA of the CDR3 is TGCGCCAGCAGTGAGACTAGGGTGGCGATGAACACCGGGGAGCTGTTTTTT. As protein: CASSETRVAMNTGELFF.

This clone showed up just once. The chain couples TRBV13 to TRBJ2-1, with TRBD2 matching 15 bases. The germline gives CDR1 PRHDT, CDR2 FYEKMQ (reference sequence). With 5 bases clipped from V and 7 bases from J, the junction kept 6 bases outside the gene matches. This CDR3 region has 16 residues. As DNA, the CDR3 is TGTGCCAGCAGCCCCCGGACTAGCGGGAGGGGGAATGAGCAGTTCTTC. Its translation is CASSPRTSGRGNEQFF.

The chain carries TRBV30 and TRBJ2-7; possible D gene TRBD2, 6 bases. This CDR3 is 11 amino acids long. Germline CDR1 and CDR2: GTSNPN and SVGIG (reference sequence). The germline V and J ends were trimmed by 5 bases and 7 bases, with 12 bases remaining between them. The CDR3 spells CAWGGKEEQYF. CDR3 coding DNA: TGTGCCTGGGGGGGGAAGGAAGAGCAGTACTTC.

This sequence joins TRBV11-3 and TRBJ1-4; D remains ambiguous. The length of the CDR3 is 15 residues. V dropped 2 bases and J dropped 6 bases, with 13 bases sitting between them. Germline V gene data show CDR1 as SGHNT and CDR2 as YENEEA. CDR3 protein: CASSLQVATDEKLFF. CDR3 in DNA: TGTGCCAGCAGCTTACAAGTTGCTACGGATGAAAAACTGTTTTTT. Full variable domain (remainder filled in from reference TRBV11-3 and TRBJ1-4): EAGVVQSPRYKIIEKKQPVAFWCNPISGHNTLYWYLQNLGQGPELLIRYENEEAVDDSQLPKDRFSAERLKGVDSTLKIQPAELGDSAVYLCASSLQVATDEKLFFGSGTQLSVL.

The V call is TRBV4-3, the J call TRBJ2-1; 11 bases fit TRBD2. Trimming at V came to 1 base and at J to 1 base, leaving 9 bases not matched to a gene. There are 19 residues in the CDR3. The V gene's germline CDR1 is LGHNA and CDR2 YSLEER. DNA for the CDR3: TGCGCCAGCAGCCAAGCGTCCACTAGCGGGAGTATGTCCTACAATGAGCAGTTCTTC. Translation: CASSQASTSGSMSYNEQFF.

J is TRBJ2-7 and V is TRBV7-9; 13 nucleotides line up with TRBD2. Germline V gives CDR1 SEHNR, CDR2 FQNEAQ (reference sequence). V lost 2 bases and J lost 6; bases outside the gene matches: 7. This CDR3 region has 16 residues. The CDR3, as DNA: TGTGCCAGCAGCTTATCTACGACTAGCGGGAGGATCGAGCAGTACTTC. Translation: CASSLSTTSGRIEQYF.